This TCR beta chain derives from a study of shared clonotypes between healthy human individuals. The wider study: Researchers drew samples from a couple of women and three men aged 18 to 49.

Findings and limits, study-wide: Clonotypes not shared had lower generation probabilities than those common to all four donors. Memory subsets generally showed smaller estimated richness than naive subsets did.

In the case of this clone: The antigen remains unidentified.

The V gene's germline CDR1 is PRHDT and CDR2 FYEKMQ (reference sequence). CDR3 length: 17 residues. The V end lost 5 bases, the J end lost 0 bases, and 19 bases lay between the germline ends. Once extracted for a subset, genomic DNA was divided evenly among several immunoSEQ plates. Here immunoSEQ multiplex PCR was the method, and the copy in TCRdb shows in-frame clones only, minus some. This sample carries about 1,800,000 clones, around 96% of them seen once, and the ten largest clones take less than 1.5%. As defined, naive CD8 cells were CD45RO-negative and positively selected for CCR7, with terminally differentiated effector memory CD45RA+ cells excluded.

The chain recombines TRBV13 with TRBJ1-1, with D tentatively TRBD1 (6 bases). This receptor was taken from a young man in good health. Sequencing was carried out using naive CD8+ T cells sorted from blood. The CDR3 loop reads CASSPTGGAMVNTEAFF. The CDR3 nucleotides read TGTGCCAGCAGCCCCACGGGGGGGGCTATGGTGAACACTGAAGCTTTCTTT.